The rows below give T cell receptor beta chains drawn from one sample of a study of blood T cell repertoires in COVID-19. Libraries were prepared by immunoSEQ multiplex PCR; TCRdb keeps only in-frame clonotypes and omits some of them. In the table there are under 200,000 clones, about 86% of which are singletons. The sequenced material came from PBMCs or T cells enriched from blood (not recorded which). Receptors were obtained from a woman aged 40 to 50 in a cohort exposed to, infected with or recovered from COVID-19 (not recorded which). Both conserved end residues are part of each CDR3. The order of the fields is V gene, D gene, J gene, clone size, CDR3 protein, CDR3 DNA. A D gene is named only where the DNA matches it firmly. Clone sizes are given selectively: once, few, many, or a class where the clone is expanded.

>TRBV5-5|.|TRBJ1-2|.
CASSLVGGAPDYGYTF
TGTGCCAGCAGCTTGGTTGGGGGCGCCCCGGACTATGGCTACACCTTC
>TRBV27|TRBD2|TRBJ2-3|.
CASSRQGLAGPDTQYF
TGTGCCAGCAGCCGCCAGGGACTAGCGGGGCCAGATACGCAGTATTTT
>TRBV30|.|TRBJ1-6|few
CAWSRLGQLQVNSPLHF
TGTGCCTGGAGTAGACTCGGACAGCTCCAGGTGAATTCACCCCTCCACTTT
>TRBV5-4|TRBD1|TRBJ1-2|.
CASSQYPGQYGYTF
TGTGCCAGCAGCCAATATCCGGGACAGTATGGCTACACCTTC
>TRBV14|.|TRBJ1-2|.
CASSQLEHYGYTF
TGTGCCAGCAGCCAACTCGAGCACTATGGCTACACCTTC
>TRBV19|.|TRBJ1-1|.
CASSLYRENTEAFF
TGTGCCAGTAGTCTCTACAGGGAGAACACTGAAGCTTTCTTT
>TRBV7-2|.|TRBJ1-2|.
CASSLRGPVNANYGYTF
TGTGCCAGCAGCCTCAGGGGTCCCGTGAATGCCAACTATGGCTACACCTTC
>TRBV11-2|.|TRBJ2-7|.
CASSLEWGERYEQYF
TGTGCCAGCAGCTTAGAGTGGGGGGAGCGATACGAGCAGTACTTC
>TRBV14|TRBD1|TRBJ1-2|once
CASSRRDSYGYTF
TGTGCCAGCAGCCGCCGGGACAGCTATGGCTACACCTTC
>TRBV5-6|.|TRBJ2-3|.
CASSLMGLSSTDTQYF
TGTGCCAGCAGCTTGATGGGCTTATCTAGCACAGATACGCAGTATTTT
>TRBV5-1|.|TRBJ1-1|.
CASSLSGAEAFF
TGCGCCAGCAGCTTGTCGGGGGCTGAAGCTTTCTTT
>TRBV27|TRBD1|TRBJ2-5|.
CASSLSLQGAGETQYF
TGTGCCAGCAGTTTATCGCTACAGGGGGCGGGAGAGACCCAGTACTTC
>TRBV4-2|.|TRBJ1-1|.
CASSQDFRGANTEAFF
TGTGCCAGCAGCCAAGATTTCAGGGGTGCGAACACTGAAGCTTTCTTT
>TRBV19|TRBD1|TRBJ1-1|.
CASSIQGAGDEAFF
TGTGCCAGTAGTATACAGGGGGCGGGAGATGAAGCTTTCTTT
>TRBV28|.|TRBJ2-6|.
CASTVGGAGANVLTF
TGTGCCAGCACCGTAGGGGGGGCTGGGGCCAACGTCCTGACTTTC
>TRBV27|.|TRBJ1-2|.
CASSFSTGYGYTF
TGTGCCAGCAGTTTCTCGACGGGCTATGGCTACACCTTC
>TRBV19|TRBD1|TRBJ1-2|.
CASSISGTGWLGYTF
TGTGCCAGTAGTATATCCGGGACAGGGTGGCTAGGCTACACCTTC
>TRBV6-5|.|TRBJ1-6|.
CASTGSSYNSPLHF
TGTGCCAGCACTGGGAGCTCCTATAATTCACCCCTCCACTTT
>TRBV6-1|.|TRBJ1-1|.
CASSERDAEAFF
TGTGCCAGCAGTGAGAGGGATGCTGAAGCTTTCTTT
>TRBV27|TRBD1|TRBJ1-6|once
CASSPQTGAGSPLHF
TGTGCCAGCAGTCCCCAGACAGGGGCAGGATCACCCCTCCACTTT
>TRBV10-2|TRBD1|TRBJ2-2|.
CASTRQGANTGELFF
TGCGCCAGCACGAGACAGGGGGCTAACACCGGGGAGCTGTTTTTT
>TRBV10-2|.|TRBJ2-3|.
CASSNPQGFIDTQYF
TGCGCCAGCAGCAACCCCCAGGGTTTCATAGATACGCAGTATTTT
>TRBV2|.|TRBJ2-1|.
CASSAPGDNEQFF
TGTGCCAGCAGTGCCCCGGGGGACAATGAGCAGTTCTTC
>TRBV28|TRBD1|TRBJ1-1|.
CASSLRGTGKNTEAFF
TGTGCCAGCAGTTTAAGGGGGACAGGGAAAAACACTGAAGCTTTCTTT
>TRBV6-2/TRBV6-3|TRBD1|TRBJ1-2|.
CASSPWTGAGYGYTF
TGTGCCAGCAGCCCATGGACAGGGGCAGGCTATGGCTACACCTTC
>TRBV6-2/TRBV6-3|.|TRBJ1-1|.
CASSSSRTVTEAFF
TGTGCCAGCAGTTCAAGCCGGACAGTGACTGAAGCTTTCTTT
>TRBV5-1|TRBD2|TRBJ2-3|.
CASSLGGGDTDTQYF
TGCGCCAGCAGCTTGGGTGGGGGGGACACAGATACGCAGTATTTT
>TRBV6-2/TRBV6-3|.|TRBJ2-1|.
CASSYHSNPYNEQFF
TGTGCCAGCAGTTACCACAGCAATCCCTACAATGAGCAGTTCTTC
>TRBV6-5|TRBD2|TRBJ2-2|.
CASRTASGDAGELFF
TGTGCCAGCAGGACAGCCAGCGGGGATGCCGGGGAGCTGTTTTTT